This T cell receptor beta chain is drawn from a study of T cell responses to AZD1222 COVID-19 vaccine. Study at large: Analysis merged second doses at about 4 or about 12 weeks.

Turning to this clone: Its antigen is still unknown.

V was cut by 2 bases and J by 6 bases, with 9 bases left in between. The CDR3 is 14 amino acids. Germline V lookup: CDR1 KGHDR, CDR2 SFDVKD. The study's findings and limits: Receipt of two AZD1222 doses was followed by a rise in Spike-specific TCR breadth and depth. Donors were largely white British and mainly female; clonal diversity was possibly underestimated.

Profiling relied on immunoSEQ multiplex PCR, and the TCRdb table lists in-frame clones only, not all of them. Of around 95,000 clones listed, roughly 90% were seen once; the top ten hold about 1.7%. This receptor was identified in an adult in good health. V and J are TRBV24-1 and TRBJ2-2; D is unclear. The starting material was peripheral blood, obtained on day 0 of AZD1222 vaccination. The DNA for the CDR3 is TGTGCCACCAGTGATTCGGGTTTCGCCGGGGAGCTGTTTTTT. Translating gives CATSDSGFAGELFF.